These 32 T cell receptor beta chains were all obtained from the same sample, sequenced in a study of shared clonotypes between healthy human individuals. Generated by immunoSEQ multiplex PCR, the TCRdb table keeps only in-frame clones and is missing some. The sample holds roughly 680,000 clones, approximately 77% seen once. Material for sequencing was memory CD4+ T cells sorted from blood. Subset defined: CD45RA-negative fraction. The origin of the receptors is a woman aged 25 to 45 in good health.

This chain's CDR3 is CASSSDRGQIYGYTF. The CDR3 nucleotides read TGTGCCAGCAGTTCCGACAGGGGGCAAATCTATGGCTACACCTTC. The V and J genes are TRBV28 and TRBJ1-2; TRBD1 aligns across 10 bases. This CDR3 contains 15 residues. CDR1 and CDR2 (germline): MDHEN, SYDVKM. Trimming cost V 4 bases and J 4 bases; bases outside gene matches: 6.

This clone was observed once. This sequence joins TRBV6-5 and TRBJ1-3; D gene unclear. The V gene's germline CDR1 is MNHEY and CDR2 SVGAGI. The CDR3 consists of 15 residues. Trimming removed 6 bases at V and 0 bases at J, with 12 bases between. The CDR3 sequence is CASSQQRLSGNTIYF. The CDR3, as DNA: TGTGCCAGCAGCCAACAGAGACTCTCTGGAAACACCATATATTTT.

V usage is TRBV4-2 and J usage is TRBJ1-6; D is possibly TRBD1 (5 bases). V lost 3 bases, J lost 7 bases, and 16 bases lay in between. Germline lookup yields CDR1 LGHNA and CDR2 YNFKEQ. This CDR3 has 16 amino acids. The CDR3 loop is CASSQQADRRNSPLHF. The CDR3 DNA sequence: TGTGCCAGCAGCCAGCAGGCAGACAGAAGAAATTCACCCCTCCACTTT.

This clone has just one count. CDR3 sequence: CASSLGYGEKLFF. Written as DNA, the CDR3 is TGTGCCAGCAGCTTAGGCTACGGGGAAAAACTGTTTTTT. This chain connects TRBV11-1 to TRBJ1-4; no firm D call. CDR3 length: 13 amino acids. Germline V gives CDR1 SGHAT, CDR2 FQDESV (reference sequence). V lost 1 base to trimming and J lost 8 bases, with 8 bases between them.

The chain has TRBV7-9 and TRBJ2-1; D remains ambiguous. V was pared by 5 bases and J by 0 bases, with 11 bases between. The CDR3 runs 15 residues. Germline V gives CDR1 SEHNR, CDR2 FQNEAQ (reference sequence). The CDR3, as DNA: TGTGCCAGCAGCCCTACTCCCCTCTCCTACAATGAGCAGTTCTTC. Protein: CASSPTPLSYNEQFF.

This clone was observed a handful of times. This chain uses TRBV6-1 with TRBJ2-1; TRBD2 matches at 9 bases. The CDR3 is 15 residues long. CDR1 is MNHNS and CDR2 is SASEGT in the germline V gene. With 6 bases clipped from V and 7 bases from J, the junction kept 10 bases outside the gene matches. The CDR3 DNA sequence: TGTGCCAGCAGCCCAGGGGATAGCGGGAGTAATGAGCAGTTCTTC. Protein: CASSPGDSGSNEQFF.

This clone was seen ten or more times. Other DNA sequences within the sample encode an identical CDR3. The genes are TRBV28 and TRBJ2-1; D gene unclear. Between the trimmed V and J ends, which lost 7 bases and 4 bases, there was a span of 5 bases. Per germline, CDR1 MDHEN and CDR2 SYDVKM. CDR3 length: 11 residues. CDR3 DNA: TGTGCCAGCACCACATACAATGAGCAGTTCTTC. Translated, it gives CASTTYNEQFF. Using reference TRBV28 and TRBJ2-1 for the parts outside the CDR3, the full variable domain is DVKVTQSSRYLVKRTGEKVFLECVQDMDHENMFWYRQDPGLGLRLIYFSYDVKMKEKGDIPEGYSVSREKKERFSLILESASTNQTSMYLCASTTYNEQFFGPGTRLTVL.

The CDR3 bases are TGTGCCAGCAGGCCAATGACAGGGTCAGATGAAAAACTGTTTTTT. Translation gives CASRPMTGSDEKLFF. V and J are TRBV2 and TRBJ1-4, with 7 bases lining up with TRBD1. CDR1 and CDR2 from the germline V gene are SNHLY and FYNNEI. The CDR3 contains 15 residues. The junction had 10 bases not matched to a gene; V was cut back by 6 bases and J by 6 bases.

The chain couples TRBV5-4 to TRBJ2-6; tentatively, D is TRBD1 (6 bases). This CDR3 spans 15 amino acids. CDR1 SGHNT and CDR2 YYREEE come from the germline V gene (reference sequence). With 4 bases removed from V and 2 bases from J, the gap between germline ends came to 10 bases. This CDR3 is CASSRPGAGANVLTF. As DNA, the CDR3 is TGTGCCAGCAGCCGCCCAGGGGCTGGGGCCAACGTCCTGACTTTC.

This clone was recorded a few times. This chain uses TRBV5-4 with TRBJ2-3; tentative D call: TRBD1 (6 bases). In germline, CDR1 is SGHNT, CDR2 YYREEE (reference sequence). Trimming took off 4 bases at V and 2 bases at J, with 17 bases between the two ends. This CDR3 region has 16 residues. The CDR3 loop is CASSVITGLDTDTQYF. The CDR3 bases are TGTGCCAGCAGCGTTATTACAGGGTTGGACACAGATACGCAGTATTTT.

V gene TRBV7-9 combines with J gene TRBJ2-5; D remains ambiguous. Germline V gene data show CDR1 as SEHNR and CDR2 as FQNEAQ (reference sequence). V was clipped by 8 bases and J by 1 base, with 14 bases between them. CDR3 length: 14 amino acids. The CDR3 DNA reads TGTGCCAGCCAGTCGTCGCTACTCCAAGAGACCCAGTACTTC. It specifies CASQSSLLQETQYF.

As to this clone: Other DNA sequences in the same sample also yield this CDR3. The chain is built from TRBV11-2 and TRBJ2-7; 11 bases align to TRBD2. In germline, CDR1 is SGHAT, CDR2 FQNNGV. The CDR3 extends over 14 amino acids. V shed 2 bases, J shed 5 bases, and the junction held 2 bases outside the gene matches. The CDR3 sequence is CASSLTSGRHEQYF. Here the CDR3 DNA reads TGTGCCAGCAGCTTAACTAGCGGGAGACACGAGCAGTACTTC. Together with reference TRBV11-2 and TRBJ2-7, the CDR3 gives the full variable domain: EAGVAQSPRYKIIEKRQSVAFWCNPISGHATLYWYQQILGQGPKLLIQFQNNGVVDDSQLPKDRFSAERLKGVDSTLKIQPAKLEDSAVYLCASSLTSGRHEQYFGPGTRLTVT.

The chain couples TRBV5-1 to TRBJ2-7; 8 nucleotides match TRBD1. This CDR3 comprises 16 residues. The germline gives CDR1 SGHRS, CDR2 YFSETQ. Trimming took 4 bases from V and 5 from J; bases not matched to a gene: 14. The CDR3 bases are TGCGCCAGCAGCGGACAGGGTAGAAGAACTAGTAACGAGCAGTACTTC. It specifies CASSGQGRRTSNEQYF.

Comments on this clone: Distinct nucleotide sequences in the sample also encode this CDR3. This chain links TRBV11-2 with TRBJ2-2; the match to TRBD1 covers 11 bases. The CDR3 length is 15 residues. Germline V gene lookup returns CDR1 SGHAT and CDR2 FQNNGV. V gave up 3 bases and J gave up 5 bases; unmatched junction bases: 2. The CDR3 sequence: CASSLDRGRTGELFF. As DNA, the CDR3 is TGTGCCAGCAGCTTGGACAGGGGGCGAACCGGGGAGCTGTTTTTT.

The chain combines TRBV5-1 with TRBJ1-2, with TRBD1 identical over 7 bases. V lost 3 bases to trimming and J lost 2 bases; unmatched junction nucleotides: 7. CDR3 size: 15 residues. Germline assignment: CDR1 SGHRS and CDR2 YFSETQ. This CDR3 reads CASSSQGTQNYGYTF. The CDR3 nucleotides read TGCGCCAGCAGCTCACAGGGGACTCAGAACTATGGCTACACCTTC.

This clone was seen only a few times. V gene TRBV6-1 combines with J gene TRBJ1-4; TRBD1 matches at 7 bases. Germline V gene lookup returns CDR1 MNHNS and CDR2 SASEGT. CDR3 size: 18 residues. Losses at the gene ends were 0 bases for V and 8 bases for J; bases not matched to a gene: 15. CDR3 region: CASSEALGWRTGGEKLFF. The CDR3 DNA sequence: TGTGCCAGCAGTGAAGCCCTTGGTTGGAGGACAGGCGGGGAAAAACTGTTTTTT.

This sequence joins TRBV4-1 and TRBJ1-1; no clear D. The germline V and J ends were trimmed by 1 base and 1 base, with 13 bases remaining between them. The CDR3 sequence is 16 residues long. CDR1 is MGHRA and CDR2 is YSYEKL in the germline V gene. This chain's CDR3 is CASSQAPPNKNTEAFF. CDR3 nucleotides: TGCGCCAGCAGCCAAGCTCCCCCAAATAAGAACACTGAAGCTTTCTTT.

Concerning this clone itself: This could be a read error, since a much larger clone is one nucleotide away. The chain has TRBV6-4 and TRBJ1-5; no clear D. Germline V CDR1 and CDR2: MRHNA, SNTAGT. This CDR3 contains 13 residues. Trimming stripped 2 bases from V and 0 bases from J, with 2 bases between. CDR3 DNA: TGTGCCAGCAGTGACAATAGCAATCAGCCCCAGCATTTT. Residues: CASSDNSNQPQHF.

The chain recombines TRBV29-1 with TRBJ1-3; D gene uncertain. The CDR3 loop spans 15 amino acids. Germline-derived CDR1 and CDR2 are SQVTM and ANQGSEA. V lost 4 bases and J 1 base, leaving 14 bases between the germline ends. The CDR3 coding sequence is TGCAGCGTTGTAGAGGGATTGGCATCTGGAAACACCATATATTTT. Translated, it gives CSVVEGLASGNTIYF.

This rearrangement joins TRBV5-1 to TRBJ2-5; 8 nucleotides align to TRBD1. Germline assignment: CDR1 SGHRS and CDR2 YFSETQ. The CDR3 length is 15 residues. The ends lost 3 bases at V and 2 bases at J; junction bases unmatched: 6. CDR3 sequence reads: CASSSRTGQQETQYF. The CDR3 DNA reads TGCGCCAGCAGCTCCCGGACAGGGCAGCAAGAGACCCAGTACTTC.

A few counts support this clone. This sequence joins TRBV19 and TRBJ1-3, with D unresolved. The germline CDR1 and CDR2 sequences are LNHDA and SQIVND (reference sequence). The CDR3 totals 15 residues. The germline V and J ends were trimmed by 3 bases and 0 bases, with 9 bases remaining between them. CDR3 protein: CASSITGSSGNTIYF. The DNA of the CDR3 is TGTGCCAGTAGTATCACGGGGAGCTCTGGAAACACCATATATTTT. Full variable domain (rest looked up from reference TRBV19 and TRBJ1-3): DGGITQSPKYLFRKEGQNVTLSCEQNLNHDAMYWYRQDPGQGLRLIYYSQIVNDFQKGDIAEGYSVSREKKESFPLTVTSAQKNPTAFYLCASSITGSSGNTIYFGEGSWLTVV.

This chain connects TRBV5-1 to TRBJ1-4, with no clear D. The CDR3 totals 16 residues. The V end was cut by 4 bases, the J end by 0 bases, with 13 bases between. CDR1 and CDR2 (germline): SGHRS, YFSETQ. The CDR3 DNA is TGCGCCAGCAGCCCGGGAGCAGGATCAACTAATGAAAAACTGTTTTTT. The encoded protein is CASSPGAGSTNEKLFF.

About this clone: Different DNA sequences within this sample yield the same CDR3. V gene TRBV30 combines with J gene TRBJ1-1; D is perhaps TRBD1 (5 bases). The CDR3 is 13 amino acids. V lost 0 bases to trimming and J lost 1 base, with 6 bases between them. Germline V gene lookup returns CDR1 GTSNPN and CDR2 SVGIG (reference sequence). In DNA form, the CDR3 reads TGTGCCTGGAGTGTCAGGGCGAACACTGAAGCTTTCTTT. Encoded protein: CAWSVRANTEAFF.

This clone occurred once. The V and J genes are TRBV18 and TRBJ2-3, with 9 bases matching TRBD2. The germline V gene encodes CDR1 KGHSH and CDR2 LQKENI. CDR3 length: 16 residues. The junction had 9 bases not matched to a gene; V was cut back by 5 bases and J by 3 bases. CDR3 in DNA: TGTGCCAGCTCAAAACGGGCTAGCGGGACTACAGATACGCAGTATTTT. Amino acid sequence: CASSKRASGTTDTQYF.

This clone was counted only a few times. The chain carries TRBV5-1 and TRBJ2-3; 9 bases line up with TRBD2. V shed 1 base, J shed 5 bases, and the junction held 14 bases outside the gene matches. Germline loops: CDR1 SGHRS, CDR2 YFSETQ. There are 18 residues in the CDR3. CDR3: CASSLLVAGATGGDTQYF. CDR3 sequence (DNA): TGCGCCAGCAGCTTGTTGGTAGCGGGAGCCACTGGGGGAGATACGCAGTATTTT.

V is TRBV5-1 and J is TRBJ2-1; no firm D call. Germline V gives CDR1 SGHRS, CDR2 YFSETQ. The germline V and J ends were trimmed by 1 base and 3 bases, with 11 bases remaining between them. This CDR3 is built from 15 residues. CDR3 protein: CASSLSFVLYNEQFF. DNA of the CDR3: TGCGCCAGCAGCTTGAGCTTCGTGCTCTACAATGAGCAGTTCTTC.

This clone was detected ten times or more. This chain connects TRBV6-1 to TRBJ1-5; D is perhaps TRBD1 (5 bases). CDR3 length equals 14 residues. From germline, CDR1 is MNHNS and CDR2 SASEGT. V lost 3 bases and J 4 bases, leaving 10 bases between the germline ends. This chain's CDR3 is CASSDSRGNQPQHF. The CDR3 DNA reads TGTGCCAGCAGTGACAGCCGGGGGAATCAGCCCCAGCATTTT.

V gene TRBV30 combines with J gene TRBJ2-5; D gene ambiguous. The CDR3 is 13 residues long. Germline CDR1 reads GTSNPN; CDR2 reads SVGIG (reference sequence). V shed 1 base and J shed 5 bases, with 11 bases lying between them. CDR3 protein: CAWSGATPETQYF. The CDR3 nucleotides are TGTGCCTGGAGTGGCGCGACTCCTGAGACCCAGTACTTC.

The chain recombines TRBV6-1 with TRBJ2-7, with TRBD2 matching 8 bases. V lost 6 bases to trimming and J lost 0 bases; unmatched junction nucleotides: 7. Germline assignment: CDR1 MNHNS and CDR2 SASEGT. The CDR3 extends over 15 amino acids. CDR3 sequence: CASSPGGTSSYEQYF. The CDR3 region has the DNA TGTGCCAGCAGCCCTGGGGGGACTAGCTCCTACGAGCAGTACTTC.

The chain joins TRBV7-2 to TRBJ1-4; D may be TRBD1 (5 bases). Trimming cost V 0 bases and J 2 bases, with 7 bases left between them. The CDR3 length is 15 residues. Germline V gene data show CDR1 as SGHTA and CDR2 as FQGNSA. Here the CDR3 DNA reads TGTGCCAGCAGCTTAGCAGGGGCTACTAATGAAAAACTGTTTTTT. This translates into CASSLAGATNEKLFF.

The genes are TRBV27 and TRBJ1-5, with D possibly matching TRBD1 (6 bases). Germline V gene data show CDR1 as MNHEY and CDR2 as SMNVEV (reference sequence). Deletions cut 5 bases from V and 1 base from J, with 9 bases between. The CDR3 contains 14 residues. CDR3 DNA sequence: TGTGCCAGCAGTATAACAGGGAGCAATCAGCCCCAGCATTTT. Its translation is CASSITGSNQPQHF.

The genes are TRBV5-1 and TRBJ1-1; 10 bases align to TRBD1. V shed 3 bases, J shed 0 bases, and the junction held 5 bases outside the gene matches. Germline V CDR1 and CDR2: SGHRS, YFSETQ. The CDR3 consists of 16 residues. CDR3 nucleotide sequence: TGCGCCAGCAGCTATGGACAGGGGGTCATGAACACTGAAGCTTTCTTT. It yields the protein CASSYGQGVMNTEAFF.